The 28 T cell receptor beta chains reported below all come from one sample, sequenced in a study of blood T cell repertoires in COVID-19. Some clones are missing from TCRdb's copy, which holds only in-frame ones; the method was immunoSEQ multiplex PCR. This table has approximately 300,000 clones, 80% to 90% appearing once. The sequencing sample was made of peripheral blood. The receptors come from a woman in her thirties or forties with acute or convalescent COVID-19.

Notes on this clone: A junction end diverges from the germline sequence, so it may reflect a read error. In the same sample, other DNA sequences code for this CDR3. The J gene is TRBJ1-5, the V gene TRBV27; 7 bases align to TRBD1. From germline, CDR1 is MNHEY and CDR2 SMNVEV (reference sequence). CDR3 length: 14 residues. Written as DNA, the CDR3 is TGTGCCAGCAGCCAGTCCCCGACAGGGCAGCCTCAGCATTTT. It is translated as CASSQSPTGQPQHF.

The chain is built from TRBV7-5 and TRBJ2-3; the listed D gene, TRBD2, was not tested against the DNA. TRBV7-5 is a documented pseudogene. This CDR3 has 15 residues. CDR3 sequence reads: CARGQRELGADTQYF. The CDR3 DNA reads TGTGCCAGAGGCCAGAGAGAACTAGGCGCAGATACGCAGTATTTT.

The V gene is TRBV19, the J gene TRBJ1-2; 7 nucleotides line up with TRBD1. Germline-derived CDR1 and CDR2 are LNHDA and SQIVND (reference sequence). The J segment lost 6 bases and the V segment lost 8 bases, leaving 9 bases of the junction unmatched. The CDR3 covers 13 residues. CDR3 nucleotides: TGTGCCAGTGGCACAGGGGTGGGAAATGGCTACACCTTC. This gives the protein CASGTGVGNGYTF.

This chain connects TRBV28 to TRBJ1-4; D is undetermined. V was trimmed by 4 bases and J by 5 bases, leaving 14 bases between them. The V gene's germline CDR1 is MDHEN and CDR2 SYDVKM. The CDR3 has 15 amino acids. The CDR3 sequence is CASSSRSVPNEKLFF. CDR3 nucleotides: TGTGCCAGCAGTTCGCGCTCGGTACCGAATGAAAAACTGTTTTTT.

The gene calls are TRBV2 and TRBJ1-1; D is undetermined. This CDR3 has 15 amino acids. Germline values: CDR1 SNHLY, CDR2 FYNNEI. V was pared by 5 bases and J by 3 bases, with 16 bases between. CDR3 sequence: CASSNPVWGDTEAFF. The CDR3 region has the DNA TGTGCCAGCAGTAATCCCGTATGGGGAGACACTGAAGCTTTCTTT.

With respect to this clone: Other DNA sequences of this sample code for an identical CDR3. The rearrangement joins TRBV12-3 or TRBV12-4 to TRBJ1-5; no clear D gene. The CDR3 covers 13 residues. V was trimmed by 3 bases and J by 2 bases, leaving 5 bases between them. The CDR3 DNA reads TGTGCCAGCAGTTTGCGGGGCAATCAGCCCCAGCATTTT. This translates into CASSLRGNQPQHF.

V usage is TRBV6-6 and J usage is TRBJ1-5; D unclear. The CDR3 sequence is 15 residues long. CDR1 and CDR2 (germline): MNHNY, SVGAGI (reference sequence). V lost 7 bases to trimming and J lost 0 bases, with 13 bases between them. CDR3 DNA: TGTGCCAGCACCGAGACTCGTTATAGCAATCAGCCCCAGCATTTT. It is translated as CASTETRYSNQPQHF.

This rearrangement joins TRBV21-1 to TRBJ1-4; the table's D call of TRBD1 was not tested on the DNA. TRBV21-1 has pseudogene status. CDR3 size: 18 residues. The CDR3: CASSKAGTGRGDFGKLFF. The CDR3 nucleotides are TGTGCCAGCAGCAAAGCAGGGACAGGGAGGGGGGACTTTGGAAAACTGTTTTTT.

The V gene is TRBV6-2 or TRBV6-3, the J gene TRBJ2-3, with 10 bases lining up with TRBD2. This CDR3 spans 17 amino acids. The germline gives CDR1 MNHEY, CDR2 SVGEGT. The ends lost 2 bases at V and 2 bases at J; junction bases unmatched: 7. The CDR3 DNA reads as TGTGCCAGCAGTTACGTGCGGCTAGCGGGGGACACAGATACGCAGTATTTT. Protein: CASSYVRLAGDTDTQYF.

The DNA for the CDR3 is TGTGCCAGCAGTTTAGGTCCAACCGGGGAGCTGTTTTTT. It encodes CASSLGPTGELFF. This chain uses TRBV12-3 or TRBV12-4 with TRBJ2-2, with unresolved D. This CDR3 spans 13 amino acids. Deletions cut 1 base from V and 5 bases from J, with 5 bases between.

This rearrangement joins TRBV9 to TRBJ2-2; 8 positions agree with TRBD2. The V gene's germline CDR1 is SGDLS and CDR2 YYNGEE. This CDR3 has 16 residues. J lost 1 base, V lost 4 bases, and 6 bases had no gene match. The CDR3 bases are TGTGCCAGCAGCCTCCAGAGCGGGGGGAACACCGGGGAGCTGTTTTTT. It is translated as CASSLQSGGNTGELFF.

This chain joins TRBV6-5 and TRBJ1-2; D not certain. The length of the CDR3 is 13 residues. V lost 5 bases, J lost 2 bases, and 9 bases lay in between. The germline gives CDR1 MNHEY, CDR2 SVGAGI. CDR3 sequence reads: CASSRDKNYGYTF. The CDR3 coding sequence is TGTGCCAGCAGTCGAGACAAGAACTATGGCTACACCTTC.

The chain couples TRBV7-2 to TRBJ1-1, with 7 bases lining up with TRBD1. V was pared by 10 bases and J by 1 base, with 3 bases of the junction left unmatched. Germline CDR1 SGHTA, CDR2 FQGNSA. The CDR3 is 12 residues long. The CDR3 loop is CATDRPNTEAFF. Written as DNA, the CDR3 is TGTGCCACGGACAGGCCGAACACTGAAGCTTTCTTT.

The chain employs TRBV30 and TRBJ1-1; 7 nucleotides agree with TRBD1. Germline loops: CDR1 GTSNPN, CDR2 SVGIG (reference sequence). V lost 5 bases to trimming and J lost 0 bases; unmatched junction nucleotides: 12. This CDR3 comprises 16 residues. As DNA, the CDR3 is TGTGCCTGGTCGGGCGATGGAGGGGGCATGAACACTGAAGCTTTCTTT. Encoded protein: CAWSGDGGGMNTEAFF.

In this sample, this clone turned up a few times. Different DNA sequences within this sample yield the same CDR3. This rearrangement joins TRBV5-1 to TRBJ2-5; D remains unclear. The germline gives CDR1 SGHRS, CDR2 YFSETQ. The CDR3 is 13 amino acids. V was cut by 2 bases and J by 2 bases, with 7 bases left in between. This CDR3 is CASSLSGQETQYF. The CDR3 DNA reads TGCGCCAGCAGCTTATCGGGTCAAGAGACCCAGTACTTC.

CDR3 in amino acids: CASSQIWDRGETQYF. CDR3 coding DNA: TGTGCCAGCAGCCAAATATGGGACAGGGGGGAGACCCAGTACTTC. V is TRBV14 and J is TRBJ2-5; 11 nucleotides agree with TRBD1. Trimming took 2 bases from V and 5 from J; bases not matched to a gene: 4. Germline V CDR1 and CDR2: SGHDN, FVKESK. This CDR3 has 15 residues.

The chain uses TRBV9 and TRBJ1-1; tentative D call: TRBD1 (6 bases). V lost 0 bases and J 0 bases, leaving 9 bases between the germline ends. Germline V gene data show CDR1 as SGDLS and CDR2 as YYNGEE. The CDR3 covers 15 residues. The CDR3 sequence is CASSVVRGMNTEAFF. In DNA form, the CDR3 reads TGTGCCAGCAGCGTAGTTAGGGGGATGAACACTGAAGCTTTCTTT.

The chain combines TRBV10-1 with TRBJ1-1, with a possible D match to TRBD1 (5 bases). Trimming removed 7 bases at V and 0 bases at J, with 9 bases between. The CDR3 totals 13 residues. Germline CDR1 reads WNHNN; CDR2 reads SYGVQD (reference sequence). The CDR3 spells CASNQGMNTEAFF. The CDR3 DNA reads as TGCGCCAGCAATCAGGGTATGAACACTGAAGCTTTCTTT.

The V call is TRBV9, the J call TRBJ2-7; D may be TRBD1 (6 bases). Germline-derived CDR1 and CDR2 are SGDLS and YYNGEE. Trimming left V 3 bases short and J 3 bases short, with 16 bases between. The CDR3 sequence is 15 residues long. CDR3 in DNA: TGTGCCAGCAGCGCCTTTCAGGACAGACACTACGAGCAGTACGTC. Protein: CASSAFQDRHYEQYV.

This CDR3 reads CASSYETGGQETQYF. DNA of the CDR3: TGTGCCAGCAGTTACGAAACAGGGGGTCAAGAGACCCAGTACTTC. The genes are TRBV6-5 and TRBJ2-5; 8 bases map to TRBD1. CDR1 MNHEY and CDR2 SVGAGI come from the germline V gene. This CDR3 has 15 residues. Unmatched junction bases numbered 4, after V lost 2 bases and J lost 2 bases.

This rearrangement joins TRBV5-6 to TRBJ2-1; no clear D. The CDR3 loop spans 12 amino acids. The V gene's germline CDR1 is SGHDT and CDR2 YYEEEE. The V gene lost 1 base and the J gene lost 6 bases, with 5 bases spanning the gap. For the CDR3, the DNA is TGTGCCAGCAGCTTGACGGGCAATGAGCAGTTCTTC. This codes for CASSLTGNEQFF.

This clone was seen more than once but under ten times. The chain couples TRBV4-1 to TRBJ2-3, with 7 positions matching TRBD2. V lost 3 bases to trimming and J lost 1 base; unmatched junction nucleotides: 10. This CDR3 contains 17 residues. CDR1 is MGHRA, CDR2 YSYEKL, per germline. For the CDR3, the DNA is TGCGCCAGCAGCCAGTCCCCGGTGGGGGGGGGCACAGATACGCAGTATTTT. Its protein product is CASSQSPVGGGTDTQYF.

The chain joins TRBV9 to TRBJ1-1, with 9 bases matching TRBD1. Per the germline V gene, CDR1 is SGDLS and CDR2 is YYNGEE. V was clipped by 0 bases and J by 7 bases; unmatched bases: 1. This CDR3 region has 13 residues. In DNA form, the CDR3 reads TGTGCCAGCAGCGTAGAGACAGGGGGTGAAGCTTTCTTT. Amino acids: CASSVETGGEAFF.

This chain uses TRBV9 with TRBJ2-3, with TRBD2 matching 15 bases. CDR1 and CDR2 (germline): SGDLS, YYNGEE. V lost 0 bases and J lost 4; bases outside the gene matches: 6. The CDR3 consists of 18 residues. This chain's CDR3 is CASSVAVGLAGGPDTQYF. CDR3 nucleotide sequence: TGTGCCAGCAGCGTAGCTGTCGGACTAGCGGGGGGGCCAGATACGCAGTATTTT.

The chain has TRBV27 and TRBJ2-1; possibly TRBD1 for D (7 bases). Trimming left V 6 bases short and J 9 bases short, with 15 bases between. The germline V gene has CDR1 MNHEY and CDR2 SMNVEV (reference sequence). CDR3 size: 13 residues. CDR3 amino acids: CASSQGGTFEQFF. The CDR3 DNA reads as TGTGCCAGCAGCCAGGGGGGTACCTTTGAGCAGTTCTTC.

The chain couples TRBV11-2 to TRBJ1-3; TRBD1 matches at 8 bases. V shed 4 bases and J 4 bases; nucleotides not matched to a gene: 12. The CDR3 consists of 17 residues. CDR1 and CDR2 from the germline V gene are SGHAT and FQNNGV. The DNA for the CDR3 is TGTGCCAGCAGCTCCCGGATAACAGGGGGAGGAGGAAACACCATATATTTT. Translating it yields CASSSRITGGGGNTIYF.

This sequence joins TRBV3-1 (or the pseudogene TRBV3-2) and TRBJ1-2; D unclear. CDR1 and CDR2 from the germline V gene are LGHDT and YNNKEL (reference sequence). The length of the CDR3 is 13 residues. V lost 0 bases and J lost 8, with 10 bases in between. In DNA, the CDR3 is TGTGCCAGCAGCCAAGATCGGGTGAGCGGCTACACCTTC. The encoded protein is CASSQDRVSGYTF.

This clone has a single count. The chain is built from TRBV10-3 and TRBJ2-1; TRBD1 aligns across 7 bases. Germline assignment: CDR1 ENHRY and CDR2 SYGVKD. The trim removed 6 bases at V and 0 bases at J, leaving 8 bases unmatched. CDR3 length: 16 amino acids. CDR3 loop: CAISSSDRSSYNEQFF. The CDR3 DNA sequence: TGTGCCATCAGCAGCTCGGACAGGAGCTCCTACAATGAGCAGTTCTTC.